What follows is one T cell receptor (beta chain) and its context. The data are from a study of shared T cell receptors in the human thymus. Clones were read by immunoSEQ multiplex PCR, and TCRdb kept only the in-frame ones, dropping some. The sample contains 700,000 to 750,000 clones, approximately 85% of which appear only once. V lost 3 bases and J lost 5, with 16 bases in between. The CDR3 contains 15 residues. The germline V gene has CDR1 SNHLY and CDR2 FYNNEI. This sample also belongs to another study, concerning human thymus T cells. From that second work: Resections obtained during corrective heart surgery supplied the thymus tissue. Seemingly biased V and J gene usage marked thymic and blood repertoires.

Specimen: thymocytes. This TCR came from a girl under two years old with a congenital heart defect. The chain has TRBV2 and TRBJ2-5, with D perhaps TRBD2 (5 bases). Here the CDR3 DNA reads TGTGCCAGCAGTGAGGCGGGCCCTGGGTGGGAGACCCAGTACTTC. Translation: CASSEAGPGWETQYF. The complete variable domain, with remaining parts taken from reference TRBV2 and TRBJ2-5, reads EPEVTQTPSHQVTQMGQEVILRCVPISNHLYFYWYRQILGQKVEFLVSFYNNEISEKSEIFDDQFSVERPDGSNFTLKIRSTKLEDSAMYFCASSEAGPGWETQYFGPGTRLLVL.